The next 6 T cell receptor beta chains were all read from a single sample in a study of blood T cell repertoires in COVID-19. Assay used: immunoSEQ multiplex PCR; TCRdb lists only in-frame clones, some missing. Of about 170,000 clones in the sample, around 82% were seen once. Sequenced: peripheral blood. These receptors all come from a woman of 80 years or more with acute or convalescent COVID-19.

This chain connects TRBV7-2 to TRBJ1-5; D unclear. Germline lookup yields CDR1 SGHTA and CDR2 FQGNSA. CDR3 length: 15 amino acids. V was shortened by 1 base and J by 3 bases, with 10 bases between the two germline ends. The CDR3 coding sequence is TGTGCCAGCAGCTTAGACGCCGGGGACAATCAGCCCCAGCATTTT. The encoded protein is CASSLDAGDNQPQHF.

This chain connects TRBV27 to TRBJ2-5; a possible D gene is TRBD2 (5 bases). Germline V lookup: CDR1 MNHEY, CDR2 SMNVEV (reference sequence). The CDR3 runs to 15 residues. V was shortened by 3 bases and J by 2 bases, with 13 bases between the two germline ends. The CDR3 bases are TGTGCCAGCAGTTTTCTCGGGGTAGGGCAAGAGACCCAGTACTTC. Translation gives CASSFLGVGQETQYF.

This rearrangement joins TRBV28 to TRBJ1-2, with D unclear. The V and J ends lost 4 bases and 3 bases respectively, with 6 bases between them. Germline V gene data show CDR1 as MDHEN and CDR2 as SYDVKM. The CDR3 is 12 residues long. The CDR3 DNA reads TGTGCCAGCAGTTGGCTTGACTATGGCTACACCTTC. Protein product: CASSWLDYGYTF.

V usage is TRBV5-5 and J usage is TRBJ2-5; D perhaps matches TRBD1 (6 bases). The CDR3 contains 16 residues. The V end lost 2 bases, the J end lost 1 base, and 15 bases lay between the germline ends. The germline CDR1 and CDR2 sequences are SGHKS and YYEKEE (reference sequence). Here the CDR3 DNA reads TGTGCCAGCAGCTTAGCCCCGGACAGCTTCCAAGAGACCCAGTACTTC. This gives the protein CASSLAPDSFQETQYF.

The chain employs TRBV6-1 and TRBJ2-7, with a tentative D call TRBD2 (5 bases). Germline assignment: CDR1 MNHNS and CDR2 SASEGT. Deletions cut 2 bases from V and 7 bases from J, with 15 bases between. The CDR3 runs 14 residues. The CDR3 DNA sequence: TGTGCCAGCAGTGAATCGCGGGTCTCGAGGGAGCAGTACTTC. Residues: CASSESRVSREQYF.

The chain combines TRBV3-1 (or the pseudogene TRBV3-2) with TRBJ1-2, with 7 bases identical to TRBD1. This CDR3 region has 12 residues. Trimming at V came to 6 bases and at J to 8 bases, leaving 6 bases not matched to a gene. From germline, CDR1 is LGHDT and CDR2 YNNKEL (reference sequence). The CDR3: CASRDGTAGYTF. The CDR3 nucleotides are TGTGCCAGCAGGGACGGGACAGCCGGCTACACCTTC.